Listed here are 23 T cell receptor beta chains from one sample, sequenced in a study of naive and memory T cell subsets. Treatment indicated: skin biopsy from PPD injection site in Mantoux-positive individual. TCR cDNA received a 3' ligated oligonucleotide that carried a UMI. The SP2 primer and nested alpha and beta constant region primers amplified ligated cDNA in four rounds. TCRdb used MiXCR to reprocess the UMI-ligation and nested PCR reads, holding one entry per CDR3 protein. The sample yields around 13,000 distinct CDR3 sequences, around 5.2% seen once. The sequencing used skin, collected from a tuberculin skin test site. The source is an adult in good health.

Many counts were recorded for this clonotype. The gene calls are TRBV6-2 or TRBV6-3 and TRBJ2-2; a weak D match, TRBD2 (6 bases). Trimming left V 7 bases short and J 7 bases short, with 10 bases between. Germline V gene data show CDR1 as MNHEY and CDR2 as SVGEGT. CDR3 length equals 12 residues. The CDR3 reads CASKEGIGELFF. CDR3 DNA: TGTGCCAGCAAGGAGGGGATCGGGGAGCTGTTTTTT.

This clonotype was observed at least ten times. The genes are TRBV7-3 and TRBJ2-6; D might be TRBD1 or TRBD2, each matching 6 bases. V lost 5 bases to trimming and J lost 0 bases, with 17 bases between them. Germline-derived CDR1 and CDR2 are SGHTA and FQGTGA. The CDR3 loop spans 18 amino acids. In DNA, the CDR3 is TGTGCCAGCAGCCACGGGACACCGGGGGACTCTGGGGCCAACGTCCTGACTTTC. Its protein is CASSHGTPGDSGANVLTF.

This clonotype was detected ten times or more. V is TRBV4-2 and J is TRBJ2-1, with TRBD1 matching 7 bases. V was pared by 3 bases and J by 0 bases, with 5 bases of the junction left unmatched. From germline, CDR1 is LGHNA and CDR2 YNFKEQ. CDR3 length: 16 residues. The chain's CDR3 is CASSQGQSSSYNEQFF. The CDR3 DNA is TGTGCCAGCAGCCAGGGACAGTCGAGCTCCTACAATGAGCAGTTCTTC.

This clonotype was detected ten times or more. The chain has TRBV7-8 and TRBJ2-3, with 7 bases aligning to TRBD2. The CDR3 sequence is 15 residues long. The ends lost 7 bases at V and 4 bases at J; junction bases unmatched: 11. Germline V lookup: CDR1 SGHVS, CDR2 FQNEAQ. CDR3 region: CASNRGDAGADTQYF. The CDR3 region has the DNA TGTGCCAGCAACCGTGGGGACGCGGGGGCAGATACGCAGTATTTT.

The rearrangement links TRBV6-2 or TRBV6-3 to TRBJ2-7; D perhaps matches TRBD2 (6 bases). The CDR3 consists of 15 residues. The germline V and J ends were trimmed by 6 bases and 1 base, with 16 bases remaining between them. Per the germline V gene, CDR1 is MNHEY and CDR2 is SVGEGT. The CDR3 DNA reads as TGTGCCAGCAGACCAAGACAAGGAGGGTCCTACGAGCAGTACTTC. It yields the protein CASRPRQGGSYEQYF.

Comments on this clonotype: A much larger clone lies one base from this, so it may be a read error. The CDR3 sequence: CSASSGRSCTIYF. DNA of the CDR3: TGCAGTGCTAGTTCGGGCCGCAGCTGCACCATATATTTT. This chain uses TRBV20-1 with TRBJ1-3; D remains unclear. Deletions cut 3 bases from V and 9 bases from J, with 15 bases between. Looked up from germline, CDR1 is DFQATT and CDR2 is SNEGSKA (reference sequence). This CDR3 spans 13 amino acids.

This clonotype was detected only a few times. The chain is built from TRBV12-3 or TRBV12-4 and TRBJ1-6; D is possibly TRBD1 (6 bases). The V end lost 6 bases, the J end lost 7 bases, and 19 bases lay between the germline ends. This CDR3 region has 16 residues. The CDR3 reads CASRHASGTRNSPLHF. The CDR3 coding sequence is TGTGCCAGCAGACACGCCTCCGGGACAAGGAATTCACCCCTCCACTTT.

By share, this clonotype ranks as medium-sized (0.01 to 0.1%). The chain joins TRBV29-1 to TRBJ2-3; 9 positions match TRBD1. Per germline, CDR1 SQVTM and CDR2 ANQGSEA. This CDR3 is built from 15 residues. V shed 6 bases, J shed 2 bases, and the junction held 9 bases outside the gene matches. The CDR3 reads CSVNGQGRNTDTQYF. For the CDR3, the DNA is TGCAGCGTCAACGGACAGGGGAGGAACACAGATACGCAGTATTTT.

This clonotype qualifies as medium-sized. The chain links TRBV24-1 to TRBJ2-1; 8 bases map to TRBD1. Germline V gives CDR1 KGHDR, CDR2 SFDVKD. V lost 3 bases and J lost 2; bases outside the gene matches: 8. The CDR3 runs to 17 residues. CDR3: CATSDTSTGGTYNEQFF. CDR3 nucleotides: TGTGCCACCAGTGATACCTCTACAGGGGGAACCTACAATGAGCAGTTCTTC.

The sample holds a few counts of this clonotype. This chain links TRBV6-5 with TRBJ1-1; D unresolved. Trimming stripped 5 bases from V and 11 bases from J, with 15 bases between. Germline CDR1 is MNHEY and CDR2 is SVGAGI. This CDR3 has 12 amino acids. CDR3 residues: CASSPGSLRAFF. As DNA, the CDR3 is TGTGCCAGCAGTCCCGGTAGCCTGCGGGCTTTCTTT.

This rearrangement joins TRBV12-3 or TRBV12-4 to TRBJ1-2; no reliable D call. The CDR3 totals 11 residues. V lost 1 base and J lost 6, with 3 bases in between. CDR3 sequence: CASSLGDGYTF. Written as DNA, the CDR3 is TGTGCCAGCAGTTTAGGAGATGGCTACACCTTC.

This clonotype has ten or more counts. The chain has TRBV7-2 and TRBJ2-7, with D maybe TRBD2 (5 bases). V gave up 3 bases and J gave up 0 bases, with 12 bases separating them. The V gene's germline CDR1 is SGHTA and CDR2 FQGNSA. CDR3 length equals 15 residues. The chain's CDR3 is CASSLGGSDSYEQYF. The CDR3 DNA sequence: TGTGCCAGCAGCTTGGGCGGGTCAGACTCCTACGAGCAGTACTTC.

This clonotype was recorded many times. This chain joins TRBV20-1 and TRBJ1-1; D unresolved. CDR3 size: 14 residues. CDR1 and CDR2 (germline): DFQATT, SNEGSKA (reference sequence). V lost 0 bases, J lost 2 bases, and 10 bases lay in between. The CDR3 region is CSARDPGLNTEAFF. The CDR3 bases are TGCAGTGCTAGAGACCCTGGACTCAACACTGAAGCTTTCTTT.

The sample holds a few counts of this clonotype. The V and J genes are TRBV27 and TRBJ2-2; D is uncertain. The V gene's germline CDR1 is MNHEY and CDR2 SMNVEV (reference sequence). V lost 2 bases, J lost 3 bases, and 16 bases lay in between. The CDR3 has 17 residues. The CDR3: CASSLRQVLTDTGELFF. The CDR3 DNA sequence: TGTGCCAGCAGTTTAAGGCAGGTCCTTACGGACACCGGGGAGCTGTTTTTT.

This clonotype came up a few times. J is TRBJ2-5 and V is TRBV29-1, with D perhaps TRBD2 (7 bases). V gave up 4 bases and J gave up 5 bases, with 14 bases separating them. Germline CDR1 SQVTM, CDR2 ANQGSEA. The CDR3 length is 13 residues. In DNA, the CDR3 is TGCAGCGTTGGTAGGGGGGGCGCTGAGACCCAGTACTTC. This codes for CSVGRGGAETQYF.

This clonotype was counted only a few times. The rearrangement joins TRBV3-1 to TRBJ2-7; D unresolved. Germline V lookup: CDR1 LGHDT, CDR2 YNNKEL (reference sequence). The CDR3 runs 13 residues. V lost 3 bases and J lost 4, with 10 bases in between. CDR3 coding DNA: TGTGCCAGCAGCCATCCCAGCCTATACGAGCAGTACTTC. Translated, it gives CASSHPSLYEQYF.

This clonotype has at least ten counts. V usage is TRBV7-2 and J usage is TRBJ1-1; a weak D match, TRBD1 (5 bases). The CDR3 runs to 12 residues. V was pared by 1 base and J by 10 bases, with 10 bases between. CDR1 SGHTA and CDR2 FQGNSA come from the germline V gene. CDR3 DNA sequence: TGTGCCAGCAGCTTAGATTGGGGGGGAGCTTTCTTT. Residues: CASSLDWGGAFF.

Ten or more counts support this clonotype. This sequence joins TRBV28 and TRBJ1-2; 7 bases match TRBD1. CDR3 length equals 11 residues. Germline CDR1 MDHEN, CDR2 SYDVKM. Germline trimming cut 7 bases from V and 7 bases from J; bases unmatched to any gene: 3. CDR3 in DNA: TGTGCCAGCATGAGGGGGCTTGGCTACACCTTC. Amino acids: CASMRGLGYTF.

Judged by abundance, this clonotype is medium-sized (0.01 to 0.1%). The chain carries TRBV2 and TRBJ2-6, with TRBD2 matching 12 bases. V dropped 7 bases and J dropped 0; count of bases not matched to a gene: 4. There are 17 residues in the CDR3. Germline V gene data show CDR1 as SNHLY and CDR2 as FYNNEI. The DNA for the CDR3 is TGTGCCAGCACCCCGGGACTAGCGGGCTCTGGGGCCAACGTCCTGACTTTC. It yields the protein CASTPGLAGSGANVLTF.

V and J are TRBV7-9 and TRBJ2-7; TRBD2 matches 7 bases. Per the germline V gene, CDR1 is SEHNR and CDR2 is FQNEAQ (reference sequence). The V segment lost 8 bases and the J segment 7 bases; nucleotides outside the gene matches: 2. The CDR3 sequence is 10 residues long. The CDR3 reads CASWGGEQYF. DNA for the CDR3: TGTGCCAGCTGGGGGGGGGAGCAGTACTTC.

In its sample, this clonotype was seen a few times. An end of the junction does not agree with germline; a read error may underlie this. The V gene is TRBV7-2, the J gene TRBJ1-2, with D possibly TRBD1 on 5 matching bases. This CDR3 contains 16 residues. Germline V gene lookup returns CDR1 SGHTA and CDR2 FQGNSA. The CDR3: CASSLAGAVANYGDTF. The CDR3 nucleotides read TGTGCCAGCAGCTTAGCAGGGGCTGTAGCTAACTATGGCGACACCTTC.

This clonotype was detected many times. The CDR3 nucleotides are TGTGCCAGCAGCCAAGGGAGGGACAGACCTAGCTCCTACGAGCAGTACTTC. Translated: CASSQGRDRPSSYEQYF. V gene TRBV14 combines with J gene TRBJ2-7; possible D gene TRBD1, 7 bases. The germline V and J ends were trimmed by 1 base and 0 bases, with 16 bases remaining between them. CDR1 is SGHDN and CDR2 is FVKESK in the germline V gene. This CDR3 spans 17 amino acids.

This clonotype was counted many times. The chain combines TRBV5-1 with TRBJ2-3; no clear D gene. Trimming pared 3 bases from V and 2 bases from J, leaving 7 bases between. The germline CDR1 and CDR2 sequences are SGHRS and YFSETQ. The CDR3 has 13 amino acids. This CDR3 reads CASSSSPTDTQYF. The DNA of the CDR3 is TGCGCCAGCAGCTCCTCCCCCACAGATACGCAGTATTTT.